A selection of T cell receptor beta chains follows, all from one sample in a study of OX40 agonist ivuxolimab in advanced cancers. Assay: immunoSEQ multiplex PCR; the TCRdb copy retains only in-frame clones and omits some. This table holds roughly 60,000 clones, approximately 90% found once. Sample: CD4+ or CD8+ T cells sorted from blood, taken in a trial of the OX40 agonist ivuxolimab. The receptor set was obtained from an adult with an advanced solid tumor such as melanoma, head and neck, liver or kidney cancer. Each CDR3 is given with its conserved first and last residue. The order of the fields is CDR3 protein, CDR3 DNA, V gene, D gene, J gene, clone size. D genes are given only for firm matches. Part of the rows lack a size; the others show once, few, many or a class for expanded clones.

CDR3: CASSLAPGTGFLGNQPQHF
DNA: TGTGCCAGCAGCTTAGCCCCCGGGACAGGGTTTTTGGGCAATCAGCCCCAGCATTTT
V: TRBV7-2
D: TRBD1
J: TRBJ1-5
size: NA

CDR3: CAIRGGSGNTIYF
DNA: TGTGCCATCAGAGGGGGAAGCGGAAACACCATATATTTT
V: TRBV10-3
D: NA
J: TRBJ1-3
size: once

CDR3: CAWRETEGLNEKLFF
DNA: TGTGCCTGGCGCGAAACGGAAGGCCTTAATGAAAAACTGTTTTTT
V: TRBV30
D: NA
J: TRBJ1-4
size: NA

CDR3: CASSPDRERHEQYF
DNA: TGTGCCAGCAGCCCCGACAGGGAAAGGCACGAGCAGTACTTC
V: TRBV6-5
D: TRBD1
J: TRBJ2-7
size: NA

CDR3: CASSYSAGKSLGSYNEQFF
DNA: TGTGCCAGCAGCTATTCAGCGGGAAAATCTCTCGGCTCCTACAATGAGCAGTTCTTC
V: TRBV5-6
D: TRBD2
J: TRBJ2-1
size: NA

CDR3: CASSWDRAQYEQYF
DNA: TGTGCCAGCAGCTGGGACAGGGCTCAATACGAGCAGTACTTC
V: TRBV2
D: TRBD1
J: TRBJ2-7
size: NA

CDR3: CASIGGPGNTIYF
DNA: TGCGCCAGCATCGGGGGTCCTGGAAACACCATATATTTT
V: TRBV5-1
D: NA
J: TRBJ1-3
size: NA

CDR3: CASSLSPTRTGANVLTF
DNA: TGTGCCAGCAGTTTAAGCCCCACAAGGACTGGGGCCAACGTCCTGACTTTC
V: TRBV27
D: NA
J: TRBJ2-6
size: NA

CDR3: CASTGQGAYEQYF
DNA: TGTGCCAGTACGGGACAGGGAGCCTACGAGCAGTACTTC
V: TRBV19
D: TRBD1
J: TRBJ2-7
size: NA

CDR3: CAISESRTSGTDTQYF
DNA: TGTGCCATCAGTGAGTCGAGGACTAGCGGCACAGATACGCAGTATTTT
V: TRBV10-3
D: TRBD2
J: TRBJ2-3
size: NA

CDR3: CASRQGFGANVLTF
DNA: TGTGCCAGCAGGCAGGGCTTTGGGGCCAACGTCCTGACTTTC
V: TRBV7-2
D: NA
J: TRBJ2-6
size: few

CDR3: CASSFGSGSAGELFF
DNA: TGTGCCAGCAGTTTCGGTAGCGGGAGTGCCGGGGAGCTGTTTTTT
V: TRBV27
D: TRBD2
J: TRBJ2-2
size: NA

CDR3: CASSGTGSYNEQFF
DNA: TGTGCCAGCAGCGGGACAGGGAGTTACAATGAGCAGTTCTTC
V: TRBV9
D: TRBD1
J: TRBJ2-1
size: NA

CDR3: CAWSVWGWDQPQHF
DNA: TGTGCCTGGAGTGTATGGGGGTGGGATCAGCCCCAGCATTTT
V: TRBV30
D: NA
J: TRBJ1-5
size: NA

CDR3: CASSIRGSSYEQYF
DNA: TGTGCCAGCAGCATCAGAGGAAGCTCCTACGAGCAGTACTTC
V: TRBV11-3
D: NA
J: TRBJ2-7
size: NA

CDR3: CASSQRTGTSTDTQYF
DNA: TGTGCCAGCAGTCAGCGTACCGGGACTAGCACAGATACGCAGTATTTT
V: TRBV27
D: NA
J: TRBJ2-3
size: NA

CDR3: CSVGEASETQYF
DNA: TGCAGCGTTGGGGAGGCTTCGGAGACCCAGTACTTC
V: TRBV29-1
D: NA
J: TRBJ2-5
size: NA

CDR3: CATSREVSIGTSGLGSEQFF
DNA: TGTGCCACCAGCAGAGAAGTCTCCATCGGTACTAGCGGATTGGGGAGTGAGCAGTTCTTC
V: TRBV15
D: TRBD2
J: TRBJ2-1
size: NA

CDR3: CASTPQGSSRNEQFF
DNA: TGTGCCAGCACCCCACAGGGGAGTAGCAGGAATGAGCAGTTCTTC
V: TRBV5-4
D: TRBD1
J: TRBJ2-1
size: NA

CDR3: CASSPPIGQGYQPQHF
DNA: TGTGCCAGCTCACCACCGATCGGACAGGGGTATCAGCCCCAGCATTTT
V: TRBV18
D: TRBD1
J: TRBJ1-5
size: NA

CDR3: CASSFSGEETQYF
DNA: TGTGCCAGCAGCTTCTCAGGGGAGGAGACCCAGTACTTC
V: TRBV11-3
D: NA
J: TRBJ2-5
size: NA

CDR3: CASSYSDPDSNQPQHF
DNA: TGTGCCAGCAGTTACTCGGACCCAGATAGCAATCAGCCCCAGCATTTT
V: TRBV6-5
D: NA
J: TRBJ1-5
size: NA

CDR3: CASSQAGTSVQETQYF
DNA: TGCGCCAGCAGCCAAGCCGGGACTAGCGTCCAAGAGACCCAGTACTTC
V: TRBV4-1
D: TRBD2
J: TRBJ2-5
size: NA

CDR3: CAWSVRSNYGYTF
DNA: TGTGCCTGGAGTGTTCGCAGTAACTATGGCTACACCTTC
V: TRBV30
D: NA
J: TRBJ1-2
size: NA

CDR3: CASSLAQTQYF
DNA: TGTGCCAGCAGCTTAGCGCAGACCCAGTACTTC
V: TRBV7-9
D: NA
J: TRBJ2-5
size: NA

CDR3: CASSFGREGTGELFF
DNA: TGTGCCAGCAGCTTCGGTCGGGAGGGGACCGGGGAGCTGTTTTTT
V: TRBV5-5
D: TRBD2
J: TRBJ2-2
size: NA

CDR3: CASGLVPDTDTQYF
DNA: TGTGCTAGTGGTTTGGTCCCGGACACAGATACGCAGTATTTT
V: TRBV12-5
D: NA
J: TRBJ2-3
size: NA

CDR3: CASSQVIRGVTDTQYF
DNA: TGCGCCAGCAGCCAAGTAATCCGGGGAGTTACAGATACGCAGTATTTT
V: TRBV4-1
D: NA
J: TRBJ2-3
size: NA

CDR3: CASSPGLGSGEKLFF
DNA: TGTGCCAGCTCACCCGGACTAGGGAGCGGTGAAAAACTGTTTTTT
V: TRBV18
D: NA
J: TRBJ1-4
size: NA